This TCR beta chain was captured in a study of blood T cells in healthy people across ages. This clonotype has only a few counts. Its target is not known. Trimming removed 5 bases from V and 4 bases from J, with 12 bases in between. The CDR3 is made up of 15 amino acids. Germline-derived CDR1 and CDR2 are KGHSH and LQKENI. Donor samples were obtained from healthy Caucasian individuals from Russia, aged 6 to 90. Combining a sample-barcoded 5' primer with a J-beta primer mix, a second PCR ran for roughly 6 to 12 cycles. TCRdb re-called the 5' RACE reads through MiXCR, storing one row per CDR3 protein. This sample has about 630,000 distinct CDR3 sequences; 20% to 25% occur once, and the top ten carry around 3.4%. General study points: Researchers said unsorted PBMCs prevented a conclusive naive versus antigen-experienced comparison.

This sequence was found in a man in his 70s in good health. V usage is TRBV18 and J usage is TRBJ2-6; TRBD1 is a possible D gene (6 bases). The sequenced material came from blood. In DNA form, the CDR3 reads TGTGCCAGCTCAAACCGGGACACAGGGGCCAACGTCCTGACTTTC. Translation gives CASSNRDTGANVLTF.